Sequencing of this T cell receptor beta chain was carried out in a study of cytomegalovirus exposure and HLA in healthy donors. General study findings and limits: What TCR beta sequences reportedly achieved was accurate prediction of HLA-A and HLA-B alleles in most subjects.

As to this clone: What it recognizes is unknown.

V lost 4 bases and J lost 2; bases outside the gene matches: 6. This CDR3 region has 14 residues. The germline V gene encodes CDR1 SGDLS and CDR2 YYNGEE. PCR was performed using 60 Vbeta and 13 Jbeta primers. TCRdb's copy holds only in-frame clones and misses some; the assay was immunoSEQ multiplex PCR. The sample carries about 98,000 clones, 81% recorded once. The sequenced sample was PBMCs. The sequence came from a man aged 35-49 years in good health and CMV-seronegative. This chain connects TRBV9 to TRBJ2-7, with 7 bases that match TRBD1. CDR3: CASSKDRFTYEQYF. In nucleotides, the CDR3 is TGTGCCAGCAGCAAGGACAGGTTCACCTACGAGCAGTACTTC.